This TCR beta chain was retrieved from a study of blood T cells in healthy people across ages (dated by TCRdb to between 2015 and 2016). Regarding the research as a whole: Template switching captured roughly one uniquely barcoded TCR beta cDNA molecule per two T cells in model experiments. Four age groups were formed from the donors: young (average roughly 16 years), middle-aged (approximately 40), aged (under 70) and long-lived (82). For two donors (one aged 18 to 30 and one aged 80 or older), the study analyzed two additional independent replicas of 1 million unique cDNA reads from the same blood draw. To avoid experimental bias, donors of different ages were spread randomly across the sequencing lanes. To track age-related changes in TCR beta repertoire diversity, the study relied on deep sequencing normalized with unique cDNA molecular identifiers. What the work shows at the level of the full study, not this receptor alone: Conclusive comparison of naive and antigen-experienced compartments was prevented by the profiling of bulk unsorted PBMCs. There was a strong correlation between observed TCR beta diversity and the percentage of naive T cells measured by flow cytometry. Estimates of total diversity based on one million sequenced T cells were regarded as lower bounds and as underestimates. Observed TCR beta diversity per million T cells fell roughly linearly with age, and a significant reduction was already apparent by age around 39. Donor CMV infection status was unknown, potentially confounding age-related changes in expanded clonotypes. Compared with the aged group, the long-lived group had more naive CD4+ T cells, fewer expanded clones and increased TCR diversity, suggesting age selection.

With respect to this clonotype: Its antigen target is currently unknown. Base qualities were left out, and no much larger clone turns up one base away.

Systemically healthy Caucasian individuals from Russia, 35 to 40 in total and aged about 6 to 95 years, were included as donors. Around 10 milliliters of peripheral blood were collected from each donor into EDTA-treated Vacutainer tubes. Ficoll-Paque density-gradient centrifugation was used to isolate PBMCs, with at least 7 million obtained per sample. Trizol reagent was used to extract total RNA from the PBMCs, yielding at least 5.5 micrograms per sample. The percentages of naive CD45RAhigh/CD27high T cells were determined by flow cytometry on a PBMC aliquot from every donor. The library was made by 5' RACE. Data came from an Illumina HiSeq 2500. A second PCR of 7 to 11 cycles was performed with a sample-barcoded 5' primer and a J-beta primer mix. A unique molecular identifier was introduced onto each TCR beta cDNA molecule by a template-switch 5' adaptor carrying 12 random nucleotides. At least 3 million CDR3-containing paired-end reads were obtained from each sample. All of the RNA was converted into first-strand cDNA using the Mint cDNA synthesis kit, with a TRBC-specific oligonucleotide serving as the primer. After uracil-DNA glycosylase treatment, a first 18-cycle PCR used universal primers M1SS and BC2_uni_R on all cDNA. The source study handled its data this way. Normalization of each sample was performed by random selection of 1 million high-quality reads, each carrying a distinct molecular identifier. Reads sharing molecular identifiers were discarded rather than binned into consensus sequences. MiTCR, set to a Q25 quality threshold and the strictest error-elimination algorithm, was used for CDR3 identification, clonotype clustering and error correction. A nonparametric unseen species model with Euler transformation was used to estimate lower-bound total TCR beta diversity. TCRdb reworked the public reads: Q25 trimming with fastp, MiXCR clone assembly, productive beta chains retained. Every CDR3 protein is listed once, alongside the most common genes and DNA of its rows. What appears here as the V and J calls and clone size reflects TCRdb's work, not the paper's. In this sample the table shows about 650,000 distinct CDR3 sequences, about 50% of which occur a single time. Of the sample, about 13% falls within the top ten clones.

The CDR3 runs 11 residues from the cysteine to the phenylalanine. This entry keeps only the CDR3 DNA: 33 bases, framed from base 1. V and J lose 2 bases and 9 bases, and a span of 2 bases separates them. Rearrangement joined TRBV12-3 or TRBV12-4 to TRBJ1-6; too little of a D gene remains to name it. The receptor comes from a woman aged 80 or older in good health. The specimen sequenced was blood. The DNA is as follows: TGTGCCAGCAGTTTATCTTCACCCCTCCACTTT. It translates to CASSLSSPLHF.